This T cell receptor beta chain was captured in a study of blood T cell repertoires in COVID-19. V lost 1 base, J lost 6 bases, and 9 bases stayed unmatched. Germline V gene sequence: CDR1 SEHNR, CDR2 FQNEAQ (reference sequence). CDR3 length equals 16 residues. TCRdb keeps only in-frame clones here, not all; method: immunoSEQ multiplex PCR. The repertoire holds roughly 330,000 clones, with roughly 88% as singletons. This chain links TRBV7-9 with TRBJ1-2; 9 nucleotides match TRBD1. This clonotype was sampled from a man aged 25 to 40 who had recovered from COVID-19. The specimen was PBMCs or T cells enriched from blood (not recorded which). The CDR3 DNA is TGTGCCAGCAGCTTAGGGCCGGGACAGGGAGGGAATGGCTACACCTTC. The encoded protein is CASSLGPGQGGNGYTF.